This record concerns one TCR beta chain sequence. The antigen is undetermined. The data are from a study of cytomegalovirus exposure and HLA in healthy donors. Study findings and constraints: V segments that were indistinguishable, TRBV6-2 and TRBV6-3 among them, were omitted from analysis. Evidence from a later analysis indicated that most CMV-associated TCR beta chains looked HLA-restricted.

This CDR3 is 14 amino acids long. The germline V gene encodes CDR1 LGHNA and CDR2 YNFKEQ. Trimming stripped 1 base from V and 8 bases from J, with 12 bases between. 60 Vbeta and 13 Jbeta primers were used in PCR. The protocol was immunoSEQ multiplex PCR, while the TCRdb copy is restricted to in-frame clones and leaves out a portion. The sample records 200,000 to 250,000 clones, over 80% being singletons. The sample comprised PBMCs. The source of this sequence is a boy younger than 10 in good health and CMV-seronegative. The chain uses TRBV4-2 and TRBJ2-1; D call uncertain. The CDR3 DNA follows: TGTGCCAGCAGCCAAGTTGAAAGCCGAGATGAGCAGTTCTTC. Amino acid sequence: CASSQVESRDEQFF.